The entry below describes one TCR beta chain. Its antigen is unknown. These data originate in a study of OX40 agonist ivuxolimab in advanced cancers. Study as a whole: The dose-escalation group included hepatocellular carcinoma, melanoma, renal cell carcinoma and head and neck cancer. Findings and caveats of the study: Clonal expansion from baseline to week 6 occurred in both CD4+ and CD8+ T cells.

This CDR3 contains 12 residues. Trimming pared 5 bases from V and 6 bases from J, leaving 10 bases between. Germline lookup yields CDR1 MNHNS and CDR2 SASEGT. Libraries were prepared by immunoSEQ multiplex PCR; TCRdb keeps only in-frame clonotypes and omits some of them. The repertoire consists of tens of thousands of clones, with approximately 91% occurring once and the leading ten covering approximately 12%. The rearrangement links TRBV6-1 to TRBJ1-1; possible D gene TRBD1, 6 bases. The TCR was taken from an adult with an advanced solid tumor such as melanoma, head and neck, liver or kidney cancer. The sample was CD4+ or CD8+ T cells sorted from blood, taken in a trial of the OX40 agonist ivuxolimab. This CDR3 reads CASSPTGPEAFF. Here the CDR3 DNA reads TGTGCCAGCAGTCCGACAGGCCCTGAAGCTTTCTTT.